This T cell receptor beta chain is drawn from a study of neurological immune-mediated disorders. From the 5' RACE reads, TCRdb called clonotypes with MiXCR, one entry per CDR3 protein. Among 75,000 to 85,000 distinct CDR3 sequences listed, roughly 15% were seen once. This clonotype was picked up many times. CDR3 length: 17 residues. Per the germline V gene, CDR1 is SGHRS and CDR2 is YFSETQ. After removal of 0 bases from V and 2 bases from J, the junction contained 5 bases not matched to a gene. The chain employs TRBV5-1 and TRBJ2-3, with TRBD2 matching 11 bases. The receptor was isolated from a woman aged 40-49 years in good health. Sequencing used PBMCs. DNA of the CDR3: TGCGCCAGCAGCTTGGGACTTAGCGGGGGGGTCACAGATACGCAGTATTTT. This codes for CASSLGLSGGVTDTQYF.